The source of this T cell receptor beta chain is a study of blood T cell repertoires in COVID-19. Study background: Italy, Spain and the United States were the sources of the convalescent and acute COVID-19 samples.

Profiled with immunoSEQ multiplex PCR; TCRdb holds only in-frame clones, not every one. The data show some 190,000 clones, approximately 85% seen once. Germline lookup yields CDR1 SEHNR and CDR2 FQNEAQ (reference sequence). The CDR3 loop spans 16 amino acids. Germline trimming cut 5 bases from V and 6 bases from J; bases unmatched to any gene: 11. The chain combines TRBV7-9 with TRBJ2-2, with 8 positions matching TRBD2. The source of this sequence is a man aged 55 to 70 with acute or convalescent COVID-19. The sample consisted of peripheral blood. CDR3 in amino acids: CASSATSGTPAGELFF. DNA for the CDR3: TGTGCCAGCAGCGCCACTAGCGGCACCCCCGCCGGGGAGCTGTTTTTT. Full variable domain (remainder filled in from reference TRBV7-9 and TRBJ2-2): DTGVSQNPRHKITKRGQNVTFRCDPISEHNRLYWYRQTLGQGPEFLTYFQNEAQLEKSRLLSDRFSAERPKGSFSTLEIQRTEQGDSAMYLCASSATSGTPAGELFFGEGSRLTVL.